A selection of T cell receptor beta chains follows, all from one sample in a study of shared clonotypes between healthy human individuals. Sequencing was performed with immunoSEQ multiplex PCR; in TCRdb, only in-frame clones are kept and a portion is missing. The data show about 2,500,000 clones, approximately 92% seen once. Material for sequencing was naive CD4+ T cells sorted from blood. These receptors all stem from a man aged 18 to 30 in good health. Both conserved end residues are part of each CDR3. A D gene is named only where the DNA matches it firmly. The size field is filled for only some rows; it gives once, few, many or a size class.

d_call j_call clone_size v_call cdr3_aa cdr3_nt
TRBD2 TRBJ2-7 NA TRBV11-2 CASSLRSGSPYEQYF TGTGCCAGCAGCCTCCGTAGCGGGAGTCCATACGAGCAGTACTTC
TRBD2 TRBJ2-1 once TRBV4-1 CASSQGRGAGEQFF TGCGCCAGCAGCCAAGGGCGGGGGGCCGGTGAGCAGTTCTTC
NA TRBJ1-5 few TRBV28 CASSLVLRAGVGNQPQHF TGTGCCAGCAGCTTGGTCCTGCGGGCGGGCGTGGGCAATCAGCCCCAGCATTTT
NA TRBJ2-5 NA TRBV7-9 CASSLPLVDSQETQYF TGTGCCAGCAGCTTACCCTTAGTCGACAGCCAAGAGACCCAGTACTTC
TRBD1 TRBJ1-1 NA TRBV6-5 CASSYGQGFMNTEAFF TGTGCCAGCAGTTACGGACAGGGATTCATGAACACTGAAGCTTTCTTT
NA TRBJ2-7 once TRBV14 CASSQDTQGYEQYF TGTGCCAGCAGCCAAGATACCCAGGGCTACGAGCAGTACTTC
NA TRBJ2-1 NA TRBV7-2 CASSYSQGRNEQFF TGTGCCAGCAGCTATTCACAGGGCCGGAATGAGCAGTTCTTC
NA TRBJ2-7 NA TRBV7-3 CASSTQGGYEQYF TGTGCCAGCAGCACCCAAGGTGGCTACGAGCAGTACTTC
NA TRBJ2-7 NA TRBV27 CASSLKAGSTYEQYF TGTGCCAGCAGTTTAAAGGCAGGGAGTACCTACGAGCAGTACTTC
NA TRBJ1-6 few TRBV25-1 CASSPRGGQPSPLHF TGTGCCAGCAGCCCCCGGGGAGGCCAGCCTTCACCCCTCCACTTT
NA TRBJ1-1 NA TRBV14 CASSLRGPVTEAFF TGTGCCAGCAGTCTTCGTGGACCTGTGACTGAAGCTTTCTTT
NA TRBJ2-2 NA TRBV5-1 CASSLEGSNTGELFF TGCGCCAGCAGCTTGGAGGGGTCGAACACCGGGGAGCTGTTTTTT
TRBD1 TRBJ1-1 NA TRBV29-1 CSVQGANTEAFF TGCAGCGTACAGGGGGCGAATACTGAAGCTTTCTTT
NA TRBJ2-2 NA TRBV6-1 CASSENTYTGELFF TGTGCCAGCAGTGAGAACACCTACACCGGGGAGCTGTTTTTT
NA TRBJ1-3 NA TRBV27 CASSFSGNTIYF TGTGCCAGCAGTTTCTCTGGAAACACCATATATTTT
TRBD1 TRBJ1-1 NA TRBV9 CASSVDGTGAGRAFF TGTGCCAGCAGCGTAGATGGGACAGGGGCCGGCCGGGCTTTCTTT
TRBD1 TRBJ2-5 NA TRBV5-1 CASSPRGGPETQYF TGCGCCAGCAGCCCACGAGGGGGCCCAGAGACCCAGTACTTC
NA TRBJ1-2 NA TRBV14 CASSQDLQGNLAGIYGYTF TGTGCCAGCAGCCAAGATTTACAGGGAAATTTGGCGGGGATCTATGGCTACACCTTC
NA TRBJ2-3 NA TRBV14 CASGLGGGQDTQYF TGTGCCAGCGGACTTGGTGGAGGCCAAGATACGCAGTATTTT
NA TRBJ2-5 NA TRBV6-6 CASNEGPQETQYF TGTGCCAGCAACGAGGGGCCTCAAGAGACCCAGTACTTC
TRBD2 TRBJ2-1 NA TRBV9 CASSAGLAGGWSSYNEQFF TGTGCCAGCAGCGCGGGACTAGCGGGAGGGTGGAGCTCCTACAATGAGCAGTTCTTC
TRBD1 TRBJ1-1 NA TRBV9 CASSLGQGEVGTEAFF TGTGCCAGCAGCTTAGGACAGGGAGAGGTAGGGACTGAAGCTTTCTTT
NA TRBJ1-2 NA TRBV7-9 CASSLEQVYREGYTF TGTGCCAGCAGCTTAGAGCAGGTCTATCGGGAAGGCTACACCTTC
NA TRBJ1-1 few TRBV30 CAWSVQRGRVEAFF TGTGCCTGGAGTGTACAACGGGGGCGGGTTGAAGCTTTCTTT
NA TRBJ2-7 NA TRBV7-9 CASSSGQAGNDEQYF TGTGCCAGCAGCTCAGGACAGGCGGGGAACGACGAGCAGTACTTC
NA TRBJ1-1 NA TRBV12-5 CASGLDPGPEAFF TGTGCTAGTGGTTTGGACCCGGGACCTGAAGCTTTCTTT
TRBD1 TRBJ1-2 NA TRBV7-9 CASSQIRQGPNYGYTF TGTGCCAGCAGCCAAATACGACAGGGACCTAACTATGGCTACACCTTC
NA TRBJ1-1 NA TRBV11-2 CASTGANTEAFF TGTGCCAGCACCGGAGCCAACACTGAAGCTTTCTTT
NA TRBJ1-4 NA TRBV5-1 CASSLQSPTNEKLFF TGCGCCAGCAGCTTGCAGTCACCAACTAATGAAAAACTGTTTTTT
TRBD2 TRBJ2-3 once TRBV5-1 CASSPGLAFTDTQYF TGCGCCAGCAGCCCGGGACTAGCGTTCACAGATACGCAGTATTTT
NA TRBJ1-1 NA TRBV28 CASSFIGGKTEAFF TGTGCCAGCAGTTTTATAGGGGGGAAGACTGAAGCTTTCTTT
NA TRBJ1-2 NA TRBV6-5 CASSQRQGIGGYTF TGTGCCAGCAGTCAAAGGCAGGGTATCGGTGGCTACACCTTC
NA TRBJ2-7 NA TRBV25-1 CASSEMESALEQYF TGTGCCAGCAGTGAAATGGAGTCCGCTCTCGAGCAGTACTTC
NA TRBJ1-6 few TRBV19 CASSIAQGSVSPLHF TGTGCCAGTAGTATTGCGCAGGGTAGTGTTTCACCCCTCCACTTT
NA TRBJ2-7 NA TRBV6-1 CASSDGGSPSYEQYF TGTGCCAGCAGTGATGGGGGGTCACCCTCCTACGAGCAGTACTTC
TRBD2 TRBJ2-3 NA TRBV5-4 CASSLVVAGGTDTQYF TGTGCCAGCAGCTTGGTGGTAGCGGGAGGGACAGATACGCAGTATTTT
TRBD1 TRBJ2-5 NA TRBV19 CASSHRGTGVQETQYF TGTGCCAGTAGTCATCGGGGGACAGGTGTTCAAGAGACCCAGTACTTC
NA TRBJ2-1 NA TRBV27 CASSTQGRGTYNEQFF TGTGCCAGCAGTACCCAGGGGAGGGGGACCTACAATGAGCAGTTCTTC
NA TRBJ1-1 NA TRBV7-2 CASSIQVRTEAFF TGTGCCAGCAGCATACAGGTTCGGACTGAAGCTTTCTTT
TRBD1 TRBJ1-2 NA TRBV5-6 CASSFLDRDYGYTF TGTGCCAGCAGCTTCCTAGACAGGGACTATGGCTACACCTTC
TRBD1 TRBJ2-7 NA TRBV19 CASSIGETGSKYF TGTGCCAGTAGTATTGGAGAGACAGGGAGTAAGTACTTC
NA TRBJ2-7 once TRBV7-6 CASSLALAGGTYEQYF TGTGCCAGCAGCTTAGCGCTGGCAGGCGGTACCTACGAGCAGTACTTC
NA TRBJ2-5 NA TRBV5-1 CASSLNQETQYF TGCGCCAGCAGCTTGAACCAAGAGACCCAGTACTTC
NA TRBJ2-1 NA TRBV10-2 CASSRLPEQFF TGCGCCAGCAGTCGACTGCCTGAGCAGTTCTTC